This T cell receptor (beta chain) was sequenced during a study of PD-1 blockade in classical Hodgkin lymphoma. Study overall: The study gave patients nivolumab 3 mg/kg intravenously every 2 weeks.

The study's findings and limits: Diversity in CD4+ TCRs, unlike that measured in CD8+ TCRs, had risen significantly by C4D1.

Time point specified: cycle 4 day 1 (C4D1), after 5 to 7 weeks of nivolumab. All patients experienced relapse after autologous stem cell transplantation, and brentuximab vedotin exposure was variable. This CDR3 comprises 14 residues. CDR1 SGHAT and CDR2 FQNNGV come from the germline V gene. Trimming stripped 0 bases from V and 3 bases from J, with 7 bases between. Data came from immunoSEQ multiplex PCR; TCRdb stores just in-frame clones and leaves some out. The sample includes 90,000 to 110,000 clones, around nine tenths of them seen just once. This clone was detected only once. Its antigen is as yet unknown.

This chain connects TRBV11-2 to TRBJ2-3; unclear D gene. The specimen comprised peripheral blood mononuclear cells (PBMCs), sampled before the fourth cycle of nivolumab. The TCR originated in a human donor with classical Hodgkin lymphoma. CDR3 bases: TGTGCCAGCAGCTTAGAAGGGATGACAGATACGCAGTATTTT. Protein product: CASSLEGMTDTQYF.